These T cell receptor beta chains were read from a single sample in a study of cytomegalovirus exposure and HLA in healthy donors. Sequencing used immunoSEQ multiplex PCR; TCRdb keeps in-frame clones, though not all of them. The sample's table shows 87,000 or so clones. Sequenced: PBMCs. The receptor source for this set is a man aged 45 to 65 in good health and CMV-seropositive. Each CDR3 is given without its conserved first and last residue.

length	V	CDR3
13	TRBV11-3	ASRAQAGFQETQY
11	TRBV29-1	SVWADSGNTIY
12	TRBV2	ASSDGWGYYGYT
13	TRBV15	ATSRDGRSSGSAF
12	TRBV6-5	ASSSGQYNYGYT
11	TRBV2	ATPFQGNYGYT
12	TRBV19	ASRPAATNEKLF
11	TRBV4-3	ASSPIPGTEAF
12	TRBV7-9	ASSSTDYNSPLH
11	TRBV10-3	AISQRAGTEAF
13	TRBV25-1	ASGVGGVVNTEAF
11	TRBV18	ASSPPMNTEAF
12	TRBV6-5	ASPTGQGGYEQY
14	TRBV5-1	ASSLADRGLGETQY
12	TRBV30	AWSWEGSGFEQF
13	TRBV4-1	ASSQPAGATDTQY
13	TRBV15	ATSRGISGRGEQY
11	TRBV9	ASSLDRDYGYT
11	TRBV19	ASSTTVRTEAF
13	TRBV19	ASSISGQFVYGYT
10	TRBV7-9	ASSTYAGEAF
15	TRBV7-2	ASSTATGTSGYNEQF
11	TRBV6-4	ASSAQLDTEAF
12	TRBV11-3	ASSLGYRQETQY
12	TRBV21-1	ASSRNRDNQPQH
12	TRBV7-2	ASSLVEGEREQF
12	TRBV12-5	ASRRGQTGNTIY
13	TRBV7-2	ASSLVLSGDTEAF
13	TRBV5-1	ASSLGLTNTGELF
13	TRBV6-1	ASSETTTEIYGYT
14	TRBV29-1	SVPTTGTSNTGELF
10	TRBV18	ASSPRAYEQY
15	TRBV5-1	ASSLEEYGRGYNEQF
12	TRBV11-3	ASSPGQARYEQY
9	TRBV7-9	ASSLTDIQY
11	TRBV7-9	ASSSDRENEQF
10	TRBV18	ASSSSTDTQY
11	TRBV7-3	ASSPGPAYEQF
11	TRBV30	AWSALYNSPLH
9	TRBV28	ASSLNYEQY
12	TRBV19	ASSPPEPRQPQH
12	TRBV7-2	ASSPQPRTDTQY
14	TRBV7-2	ASSAQQGRGTDTQY
12	TRBV4-2	ASSQDRWREKLF
10	TRBV5-6	ASSAGDYEQY
14	TRBV5-1	ASSLVIGSSYNEQF
14	TRBV5-4	ASSSGLAYRTDTQY
14	TRBV4-1	ASSQDSGRSYNEQF
11	TRBV19	ASTGQLTRGYT
13	TRBV5-6	ASSPGAGSTDTQY
11	TRBV5-6	ASSFGRRSEQY
11	TRBV11-3	ASSLGLIYEQY
10	TRBV28	ASTTQGSEQF
11	TRBV6-5	ASSTGQGLPQF
13	TRBV27	ASSPVLEPPYEQY
13	TRBV5-4	ASGTPGNSYNEQF
13	TRBV7-2	ASSWTISGYNEQF
11	TRBV10-3	AIMKREPDTQY
13	TRBV9	ASSVGGSDTGELF
12	TRBV5-4	ASSLSVLNYGYT